This entry describes one T cell receptor (beta chain). Its antigen remains unknown. This CDR3 comprises 16 residues. Trimming at V came to 4 bases and at J to 5 bases, leaving 9 bases not matched to a gene. Per germline, CDR1 SGHDT and CDR2 YYEEEE. The sample originates from a study of cytomegalovirus exposure and HLA in healthy donors. Overall study results and limits: In vitro, three CMV-associated chains proved specific for CMV antigens. Across donors, most TCRs were seen rarely, yet some public ones were widespread.

PCR primers comprised 60 Vbeta and 13 Jbeta primers. TCRdb keeps only in-frame clones here, not all; method: immunoSEQ multiplex PCR. In the table there are around 140,000 clones, more than 75% of which are singletons. The sequenced sample was PBMCs. The V call is TRBV5-6, the J call TRBJ2-3; 11 bases are a match to TRBD2. The TCR comes from a female donor in good health and CMV-seronegative. This chain's CDR3 is CASSILAGGRVDTQYF. CDR3 sequence (DNA): TGTGCCAGCAGCATATTAGCGGGGGGGCGGGTAGATACGCAGTATTTT.